A selection of T cell receptor beta chains follows, all from one sample in a study of response to subunit inactivated influenza vaccine. In TCRdb, the RT-PCR reads were re-called with MiXCR into one record per CDR3 protein. The sample holds some 500,000 distinct CDR3 sequences, approximately 24% seen once. Sample: CD4+ T cells sorted from PBMCs, taken around 5 days after vaccination. The receptors come from a man aged 50 to 60 who received an inactivated influenza vaccine. Each CDR3 is given with its conserved first and last residue. A D gene is named only where the DNA matches it firmly. Size is stated for part of the rows, as once, few or many counts, or as a class when the clone is expanded.

d_call: .; cdr3_length: 15; j_call: TRBJ1-6; clone_size: .; v_call: TRBV6-2/TRBV6-3; cdr3_nt: TGTGCCAGCAGTTACGGAGACCGATCGTATTCACCCCTCCACTTT; cdr3_aa: CASSYGDRSYSPLHF
d_call: .; cdr3_length: 16; j_call: TRBJ2-1; clone_size: .; v_call: TRBV5-5; cdr3_nt: TGTGCCAGCAGCTGGAAGGTCGCAGTTTCAAACAATGAGCAGTTCTTC; cdr3_aa: CASSWKVAVSNNEQFF
d_call: TRBD2; cdr3_length: 15; j_call: TRBJ2-7; clone_size: .; v_call: TRBV20-1; cdr3_nt: TGCAGTGCTAGACGGACTAGCGGGAGTTTTGGAGAGCAGTACTTC; cdr3_aa: CSARRTSGSFGEQYF
d_call: TRBD2; cdr3_length: 15; j_call: TRBJ2-5; clone_size: few; v_call: TRBV7-3; cdr3_nt: TGTGCCAGCAGCTACTACGGGAGGCCTCAAGAGACCCAGTACTTC; cdr3_aa: CASSYYGRPQETQYF
d_call: TRBD1; cdr3_length: 17; j_call: TRBJ1-4; clone_size: .; v_call: TRBV20-1; cdr3_nt: TGCAGTGCTAGAGGGCCGGGACAGGGGGCTCTGAATGAAAAACTGTTTTTT; cdr3_aa: CSARGPGQGALNEKLFF
d_call: TRBD1; cdr3_length: 13; j_call: TRBJ2-5; clone_size: few; v_call: TRBV10-3; cdr3_nt: TGTGCCAGCCGGGACAGCTCACTGGAGACCCAGTACTTC; cdr3_aa: CASRDSSLETQYF
d_call: TRBD1; cdr3_length: 15; j_call: TRBJ2-7; clone_size: many; v_call: TRBV12-3/TRBV12-4; cdr3_nt: TGTGCCAGCAGACCAGGGACAGGGGGCTCCTACGAGCAGTACTTC; cdr3_aa: CASRPGTGGSYEQYF
d_call: .; cdr3_length: 13; j_call: TRBJ2-7; clone_size: many; v_call: TRBV20-1; cdr3_nt: TGCAGTGCTGCCATCAGAGGTCCTTACGAGCAGTACTTC; cdr3_aa: CSAAIRGPYEQYF
d_call: .; cdr3_length: 13; j_call: TRBJ2-7; clone_size: .; v_call: TRBV27; cdr3_nt: TGTGCCAGTTCGAAGTTAGACGCCTACGAGCAGTACTTC; cdr3_aa: CASSKLDAYEQYF
d_call: .; cdr3_length: 15; j_call: TRBJ2-5; clone_size: .; v_call: TRBV4-1; cdr3_nt: TGCGCCAGCAGCCTCGGGACGCCGAACCAAGAGACCCAGTACTTC; cdr3_aa: CASSLGTPNQETQYF
d_call: TRBD2; cdr3_length: 18; j_call: TRBJ2-3; clone_size: .; v_call: TRBV4-3; cdr3_nt: TGCGCCAGCAGCCAAGTGAGGGCTAGCGGTTTGTTGGGAGATACGCAGTATTTT; cdr3_aa: CASSQVRASGLLGDTQYF
d_call: .; cdr3_length: 13; j_call: TRBJ2-5; clone_size: few; v_call: TRBV20-1; cdr3_nt: TGCAGTGCCGGGAAACCTTACCAAGAGACCCAGTACTTC; cdr3_aa: CSAGKPYQETQYF
d_call: .; cdr3_length: 17; j_call: TRBJ2-3; clone_size: few; v_call: TRBV14; cdr3_nt: TGTGCCAGCAGCCAAGCCTTCGGACAGCCCTTCACAGATACGCAGTATTTT; cdr3_aa: CASSQAFGQPFTDTQYF
d_call: TRBD1; cdr3_length: 14; j_call: TRBJ1-1; clone_size: few; v_call: TRBV11-2; cdr3_nt: TGTGCCAGCAGCTTACGGACAGGGGTTACTGAAGCTTTCTTT; cdr3_aa: CASSLRTGVTEAFF
d_call: .; cdr3_length: 15; j_call: TRBJ2-2; clone_size: .; v_call: TRBV5-1; cdr3_nt: TGCGCCAGCAGCCCGCGGACCCACGAGGGCGGGGAGCTGTTTTTT; cdr3_aa: CASSPRTHEGGELFF
d_call: TRBD2; cdr3_length: 14; j_call: TRBJ2-5; clone_size: .; v_call: TRBV12-3/TRBV12-4; cdr3_nt: TGTGCCAGCAGTTTATCTGTGTCGGGGGGAACCCAGTACTTC; cdr3_aa: CASSLSVSGGTQYF
d_call: TRBD1; cdr3_length: 13; j_call: TRBJ2-3; clone_size: .; v_call: TRBV12-3/TRBV12-4; cdr3_nt: TGTGCCAGCAGCAAACGACAGGGCCATACGCAGTATTTT; cdr3_aa: CASSKRQGHTQYF
d_call: .; cdr3_length: 15; j_call: TRBJ2-7; clone_size: .; v_call: TRBV3-1; cdr3_nt: TGTGCCAGCAGCCAAGGCCCCCGGGACTCCTACGAGCAGTACTTC; cdr3_aa: CASSQGPRDSYEQYF
d_call: .; cdr3_length: 15; j_call: TRBJ2-7; clone_size: few; v_call: TRBV3-1; cdr3_nt: TGTGCCAGCAGCCAAGATACCTCCCCGAGGGGAAGGCAGTACTTC; cdr3_aa: CASSQDTSPRGRQYF
d_call: TRBD2; cdr3_length: 14; j_call: TRBJ2-2; clone_size: .; v_call: TRBV2; cdr3_nt: TGTGCCAGCATCGGCCTAGCGGGCACCGGGGAGCTGTTTTTT; cdr3_aa: CASIGLAGTGELFF
d_call: .; cdr3_length: 14; j_call: TRBJ2-7; clone_size: .; v_call: TRBV7-2; cdr3_nt: TGTGCCAGCAGTTCGGGGCGCGGGGATTACGAGCAGTACTTC; cdr3_aa: CASSSGRGDYEQYF
d_call: TRBD2; cdr3_length: 16; j_call: TRBJ2-1; clone_size: many; v_call: TRBV7-9; cdr3_nt: TGTGCCAGCAGCACCTATGGCGGGGGGGATTACAATGAGCAGTTCTTC; cdr3_aa: CASSTYGGGDYNEQFF
d_call: TRBD2; cdr3_length: 21; j_call: TRBJ2-1; clone_size: .; v_call: TRBV7-2; cdr3_nt: TGTGCCAGCAGCTTAGTCGCGGGACTAGCGGGTGATGAATTCTCCTACAATGAGCAGTTCTTC; cdr3_aa: CASSLVAGLAGDEFSYNEQFF
d_call: .; cdr3_length: 15; j_call: TRBJ2-2; clone_size: few; v_call: TRBV29-1; cdr3_nt: TGCAGCGTTGGGAGACGGCACGCGAACACCGGGGAGCTGTTTTTT; cdr3_aa: CSVGRRHANTGELFF
d_call: .; cdr3_length: 14; j_call: TRBJ1-1; clone_size: .; v_call: TRBV5-1; cdr3_nt: TGCGCCAGCAGCACCCGGGACCCGAACACTGAAGCTTTCTTT; cdr3_aa: CASSTRDPNTEAFF
d_call: .; cdr3_length: 13; j_call: TRBJ2-7; clone_size: .; v_call: TRBV20-1; cdr3_nt: TGCAGTGCGAACCGGCCTACTTACTACGAGCAGTACTTC; cdr3_aa: CSANRPTYYEQYF
d_call: TRBD2; cdr3_length: 13; j_call: TRBJ2-1; clone_size: .; v_call: TRBV6-1; cdr3_nt: TGTGCCACCCAAAGAACGGGGGGGCTACTTCCGATCTTC; cdr3_aa: CATQRTGGLLPIF
d_call: .; cdr3_length: 10; j_call: TRBJ1-2; clone_size: few; v_call: TRBV6-6; cdr3_nt: TGTGCAACCAGGGGATATGGCTACACCTTC; cdr3_aa: CATRGYGYTF
d_call: .; cdr3_length: 13; j_call: TRBJ1-4; clone_size: .; v_call: TRBV20-1; cdr3_nt: TGCAGTGCTATCGCCCTCGGGGAAAAAAAACTGTTTTTT; cdr3_aa: CSAIALGEKKLFF
d_call: TRBD2; cdr3_length: 15; j_call: TRBJ2-4; clone_size: few; v_call: TRBV5-1; cdr3_nt: TGCGCCAGCAGCTTGGACCCAACTAGCGGGAGCATTCAGTACTTC; cdr3_aa: CASSLDPTSGSIQYF
d_call: .; cdr3_length: 14; j_call: TRBJ2-3; clone_size: few; v_call: TRBV29-1; cdr3_nt: TGCAGCGTTGAACAGGACCTGAGCACAGATACGCAGTATTTT; cdr3_aa: CSVEQDLSTDTQYF
d_call: .; cdr3_length: 17; j_call: TRBJ2-7; clone_size: few; v_call: TRBV7-9; cdr3_nt: TGTGCCAGCAGCTTATTCAGAACGGGACATGGCGCCTACGAGCAGTACTTC; cdr3_aa: CASSLFRTGHGAYEQYF
d_call: TRBD1; cdr3_length: 13; j_call: TRBJ2-7; clone_size: once; v_call: TRBV10-3; cdr3_nt: TGTGCCACCCAAGGACAGGGGTTTGACGAGCAGTACTTC; cdr3_aa: CATQGQGFDEQYF
d_call: .; cdr3_length: 14; j_call: TRBJ1-1; clone_size: .; v_call: TRBV12-3/TRBV12-4; cdr3_nt: TGTGCCAGCACCCTGTCCGGGAGGTCCACTGAAGCTTTCTTT; cdr3_aa: CASTLSGRSTEAFF
d_call: .; cdr3_length: 13; j_call: TRBJ2-2; clone_size: .; v_call: TRBV6-6; cdr3_nt: TGTGCCAGCAGTAGACCCGGGACCGGGGAGCTGTTTTTT; cdr3_aa: CASSRPGTGELFF
d_call: .; cdr3_length: 13; j_call: TRBJ2-7; clone_size: few; v_call: TRBV7-9; cdr3_nt: TGTGCCAGCAGCTCTTACAGGGTTAATGAGCAGTACTTC; cdr3_aa: CASSSYRVNEQYF
d_call: .; cdr3_length: 15; j_call: TRBJ1-4; clone_size: few; v_call: TRBV4-3; cdr3_nt: TGCGCCAGCAGCCAAGAACTTTACCATAATGAAAAACTGTTTTTT; cdr3_aa: CASSQELYHNEKLFF
d_call: .; cdr3_length: 12; j_call: TRBJ2-7; clone_size: .; v_call: TRBV29-1; cdr3_nt: TGCAGCGTTGGGCCCGGGACCTACGAGCAGTACTTC; cdr3_aa: CSVGPGTYEQYF
d_call: .; cdr3_length: 13; j_call: TRBJ2-7; clone_size: .; v_call: TRBV20-1; cdr3_nt: TGCAGTGCTAGATCTAGTTACCGCTACGAGCAGTACTTC; cdr3_aa: CSARSSYRYEQYF
d_call: .; cdr3_length: 15; j_call: TRBJ2-7; clone_size: few; v_call: TRBV12-3/TRBV12-4; cdr3_nt: TGTGCCAGCAGTTTTGGCAGGGGGGGCTCCTACGAGCAGTACTTC; cdr3_aa: CASSFGRGGSYEQYF
d_call: TRBD1; cdr3_length: 15; j_call: TRBJ1-1; clone_size: few; v_call: TRBV4-3; cdr3_nt: TGCGCCAGCAGCCAAGACGGACAGGGAAACACTGAAGCTTTCTTT; cdr3_aa: CASSQDGQGNTEAFF
d_call: .; cdr3_length: 15; j_call: TRBJ2-1; clone_size: few; v_call: TRBV2; cdr3_nt: TGTGCCAGCAACGAGGGGGGTTCTGCTTACAATGAGCAGTTCTTC; cdr3_aa: CASNEGGSAYNEQFF
d_call: .; cdr3_length: 14; j_call: TRBJ1-5; clone_size: .; v_call: TRBV7-2; cdr3_nt: TGTGCCAGCAGCTTAAAAGAGGGCAATCAGCCCCAGCATTTT; cdr3_aa: CASSLKEGNQPQHF